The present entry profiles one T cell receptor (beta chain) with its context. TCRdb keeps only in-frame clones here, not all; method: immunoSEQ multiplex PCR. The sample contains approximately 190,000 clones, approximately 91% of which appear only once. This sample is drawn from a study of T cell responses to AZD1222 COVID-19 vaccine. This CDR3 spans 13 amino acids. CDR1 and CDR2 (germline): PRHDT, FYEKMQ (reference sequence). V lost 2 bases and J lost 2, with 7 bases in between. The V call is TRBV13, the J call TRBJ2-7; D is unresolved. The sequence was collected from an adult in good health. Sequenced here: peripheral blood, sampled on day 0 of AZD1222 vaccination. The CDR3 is CASSLRATYEQYF. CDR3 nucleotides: TGTGCCAGCAGCTTAAGAGCCACCTACGAGCAGTACTTC.